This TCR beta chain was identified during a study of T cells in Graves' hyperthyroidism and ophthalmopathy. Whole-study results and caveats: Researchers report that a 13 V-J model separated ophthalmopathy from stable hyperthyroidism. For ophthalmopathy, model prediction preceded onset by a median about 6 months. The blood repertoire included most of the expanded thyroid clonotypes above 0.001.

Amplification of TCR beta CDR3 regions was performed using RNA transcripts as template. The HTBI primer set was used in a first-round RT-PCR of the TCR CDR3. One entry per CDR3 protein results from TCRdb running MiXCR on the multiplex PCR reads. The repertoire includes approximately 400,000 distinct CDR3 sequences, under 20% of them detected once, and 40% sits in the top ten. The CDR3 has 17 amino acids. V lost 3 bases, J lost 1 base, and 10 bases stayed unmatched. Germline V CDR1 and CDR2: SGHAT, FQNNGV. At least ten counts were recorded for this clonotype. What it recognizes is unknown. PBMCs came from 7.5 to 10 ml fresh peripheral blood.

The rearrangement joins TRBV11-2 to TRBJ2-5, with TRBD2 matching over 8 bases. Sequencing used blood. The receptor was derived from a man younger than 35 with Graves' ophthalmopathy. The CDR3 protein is CASSFKVAGGPQETQYF. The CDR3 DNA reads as TGTGCCAGCAGCTTTAAGGTGGCGGGGGGACCCCAAGAGACCCAGTACTTC.